This is a list of T cell receptor beta chains from one sample in a study of T cell responses to AZD1222 COVID-19 vaccine. TCRdb's copy holds only in-frame clones and misses some; the assay was immunoSEQ multiplex PCR. The sample lists 120,000 to 150,000 clones, 91% seen once, with 3.5% to 4% in the top ten. This specimen was peripheral blood, taken 28 days after the second AZD1222 dose. Receptors originate from an adult who received the AZD1222 COVID-19 vaccine. CDR3s leave out the opening cysteine and the closing phenylalanine or tryptophan. Each record gives: V gene, J gene, D gene, CDR3 length, CDR3 protein. A D gene is named only where the DNA matches it firmly.

TRBV12-5,TRBJ2-3,TRBD2,14,ASGSSSGEVTDTQY
TRBV9,TRBJ1-6,TRBD1,14,ASSPDGAGGNSPLH
TRBV4-2,TRBJ1-1,TRBD1,16,ASSQEALQGGRYTEAF
TRBV5-5,TRBJ1-1,.,14,ASSLDARGAGTEAF
TRBV7-8,TRBJ2-5,.,13,ASSLAGGIGETQY
TRBV30,TRBJ1-3,.,13,AWNEGASSGNTIY
TRBV5-8,TRBJ1-4,.,11,ASRDRGDEKLF
TRBV5-1,TRBJ2-5,TRBD2,16,ASSFSTSGGSTQETQY
TRBV2,TRBJ1-1,.,12,ASSGTDTAPRAF
TRBV6-4,TRBJ2-3,.,12,ASSIDQGYHTQY
TRBV6-2/TRBV6-3,TRBJ1-5,.,12,ASSWTSRDQPQH
TRBV6-8,TRBJ1-5,TRBD1,13,ASSRGQGANQPQH
TRBV30,TRBJ2-7,.,13,AWSVRGRAKYEQY
TRBV5-4,TRBJ2-7,.,11,ASSSVGAYEQY
TRBV18,TRBJ1-5,.,12,ASSPSIGRQPQH
TRBV7-2,TRBJ2-7,.,10,ASSFSSYEQY
TRBV5-8,TRBJ2-5,TRBD2,13,ASSPRLAYQETQY
TRBV5-5,TRBJ2-5,TRBD2,15,ASSLGVTSGSQETQY
TRBV24-1,TRBJ1-5,.,12,ATSGPLINQPQH
TRBV5-6,TRBJ1-1,.,11,ASSFTGRTEAF
TRBV11-3,TRBJ2-7,.,13,ASSLDGSPVYEQY
TRBV6-1,TRBJ1-5,.,13,ASSEMGMGNQPQH
TRBV5-6,TRBJ2-7,.,10,ASSVQAYEQY
TRBV6-5,TRBJ1-1,TRBD1,12,ASSLYDRVPEAF
TRBV9,TRBJ2-7,.,13,ASSPRPLKDDEQY
TRBV5-4,TRBJ1-2,TRBD1,16,ASSLSATLRDRAYGYT
TRBV4-1,TRBJ2-7,.,12,ASSQRQGKLEQY
TRBV25-1,TRBJ2-5,.,14,ASSETLGGIQETQY
TRBV10-3,TRBJ2-7,TRBD1,14,AISESNRDRVHEQY
TRBV21-1,TRBJ2-5,.,12,ASKFVSPGETQY
TRBV19,TRBJ1-1,.,10,ASRPPAGEAF
TRBV19,TRBJ1-1,TRBD1,13,ASSSRQGMNTEAF
TRBV7-2,TRBJ1-4,.,13,ASSLDWRSNEKLF
TRBV5-5,TRBJ2-5,TRBD2,12,ASSPGLAQETQY
TRBV2,TRBJ1-2,.,9,ASFWKGGYT
TRBV7-9,TRBJ1-1,.,13,ASSLMMSGPTEAF
TRBV4-2,TRBJ1-5,TRBD1,13,ASSQPGQLNQPQH
TRBV24-1,TRBJ1-2,TRBD1,13,ATSDSGTAAAGYT
TRBV4-1,TRBJ1-1,.,13,ASSQDGGTSTEAF
TRBV7-9,TRBJ2-4,.,13,ASSLGGDGRNIQY
TRBV11-1,TRBJ1-2,TRBD1,13,ASSLGTGRLQGYT
TRBV5-8,TRBJ2-5,.,16,ASSLAVLGGRHVETQY
TRBV5-1,TRBJ1-1,TRBD1,14,ASSLERTGGNTEAF
TRBV7-2,TRBJ2-1,.,11,ASSWARYNEQF
TRBV7-2,TRBJ2-5,TRBD2,14,ASSKGGSGRGETQY
TRBV28,TRBJ1-1,.,13,ASSLVQGLNTEAF
TRBV30,TRBJ2-1,.,11,AGQAVRNNEQF
TRBV5-1,TRBJ2-3,.,13,ASSPLSASTDTQY
TRBV24-1,TRBJ2-1,.,12,ATSDSPGLDEQF